Presented here are 18 T cell receptor beta chains from one specimen sequenced in a study of chemoradiotherapy in HPV16-positive cancers. Sequencing used immunoSEQ multiplex PCR; TCRdb keeps in-frame clones, though not all of them. Here the sample spans 6,200 or so clones, roughly 80% being singletons. Sequencing used tumor tissue, obtained from a patient who underwent chemoradiotherapy. The receptors here all came from a human donor with HPV-associated anogenital cancer.

This clone was observed a single time. The chain joins TRBV27 to TRBJ2-7; 10 bases fit TRBD2. This CDR3 contains 14 residues. CDR1 and CDR2 (germline): MNHEY, SMNVEV (reference sequence). The V gene end was trimmed by 10 bases and the J gene end by 1 base; junction bases not matched to a gene: 7. The CDR3 loop reads CATKSGRGSYEQYF. The CDR3, as DNA: TGTGCCACTAAAAGCGGGAGGGGGTCCTACGAGCAGTACTTC.

The chain is built from TRBV18 and TRBJ2-1, with 9 nucleotides matching TRBD1. The CDR3 consists of 14 residues. CDR1 KGHSH and CDR2 LQKENI come from the germline V gene. The trim removed 5 bases at V and 3 bases at J, leaving 2 bases unmatched. The CDR3 nucleotides read TGTGCCAGCTCAAGGGACAGGGACTACAATGAGCAGTTCTTC. Amino acid sequence: CASSRDRDYNEQFF.

The chain carries TRBV7-2 and TRBJ2-3; possibly TRBD1 or TRBD2 for D (5 bases each). Trimming removed 5 bases at V and 2 bases at J, with 8 bases between. The CDR3 runs 13 residues. Germline V gives CDR1 SGHTA, CDR2 FQGNSA. CDR3 loop: CASSGDHTDTQYF. CDR3 nucleotide sequence: TGTGCCAGCAGCGGGGACCACACAGATACGCAGTATTTT.

This chain uses TRBV9 with TRBJ1-6, with no clear D. V was clipped by 0 bases and J by 8 bases, with 9 bases between them. This CDR3 is 14 amino acids long. From germline, CDR1 is SGDLS and CDR2 YYNGEE. The CDR3 nucleotides read TGTGCCAGCAGCGTAGGAGGGTTCGATTCACCCCTCCACTTT. This gives the protein CASSVGGFDSPLHF.

This clone was found once. The CDR3 nucleotides are TGTGCCAGTACCTCCCACAGGGCTGAGCAGTTCTTC. Amino acids: CASTSHRAEQFF. The rearrangement links TRBV28 to TRBJ2-1; possible D gene TRBD1, 6 bases. This CDR3 has 12 amino acids. CDR1 and CDR2 (germline): MDHEN, SYDVKM. Trimming stripped 9 bases from V and 9 bases from J, with 15 bases between.

V and J are TRBV7-2 and TRBJ2-2; D is perhaps TRBD2 (5 bases). The germline V gene has CDR1 SGHTA and CDR2 FQGNSA. The CDR3 sequence is 13 residues long. V was cut by 3 bases and J by 6 bases, with 8 bases left in between. The CDR3, as DNA: TGTGCCAGCAGCTTGAGGCGGGCCGGGGAGCTGTTTTTT. Residues: CASSLRRAGELFF.

The V gene is TRBV6-4, the J gene TRBJ2-2; a possible D gene is TRBD2 (5 bases). V was shortened by 2 bases and J by 4 bases, with 17 bases between the two germline ends. The CDR3 runs 17 residues. Germline V gene sequence: CDR1 MRHNA, CDR2 SNTAGT. This chain's CDR3 is CASSDPDSRRVTGELFF. DNA of the CDR3: TGTGCCAGCAGTGACCCAGATTCGAGGCGGGTCACCGGGGAGCTGTTTTTT.

The rearrangement joins TRBV4-1 to TRBJ2-7; tentative D call: TRBD1 (5 bases). The CDR3 consists of 13 residues. The V end lost 4 bases, the J end lost 4 bases, and 11 bases lay between the germline ends. From germline, CDR1 is MGHRA and CDR2 YSYEKL. The CDR3 region is CASSLEGAYEQYF. For the CDR3, the DNA is TGCGCCAGCAGCCTTGAAGGGGCGTACGAGCAGTACTTC.

The chain uses TRBV28 and TRBJ2-1, with unresolved D. V shed 7 bases and J shed 6 bases, with 16 bases lying between them. Germline lookup yields CDR1 MDHEN and CDR2 SYDVKM. The CDR3 covers 14 residues. In nucleotides, the CDR3 is TGTGCCAGCAAGTCCTACGAGCCACTCAATGAGCAGTTCTTC. Protein: CASKSYEPLNEQFF.

The chain carries TRBV4-3 and TRBJ2-1; TRBD2 matches at 10 bases. The trim removed 0 bases at V and 8 bases at J, leaving 7 bases unmatched. The CDR3 has 16 residues. CDR1 and CDR2 from the germline V gene are LGHNA and YSLEER. The CDR3 sequence is CASSQEVGAGGHEQFF. CDR3 coding DNA: TGCGCCAGCAGCCAAGAAGTTGGAGCGGGGGGGCATGAGCAGTTCTTC.

The rearrangement uses TRBV5-5 and TRBJ1-4, with D perhaps matching TRBD1 (5 bases). V lost 2 bases, J lost 2 bases, and 10 bases lay in between. CDR3 length equals 15 residues. Per germline, CDR1 SGHKS and CDR2 YYEKEE (reference sequence). CDR3 DNA: TGTGCCAGCAGCTTCCGACAGTCGACTAATGAAAAACTGTTTTTT. Translated: CASSFRQSTNEKLFF.

The chain joins TRBV9 to TRBJ1-2; D possibly corresponds to TRBD1 (5 bases). V gave up 3 bases and J gave up 0 bases, with 15 bases separating them. The CDR3 totals 16 residues. Germline-derived CDR1 and CDR2 are SGDLS and YYNGEE. CDR3 sequence: CASSAGLVDTNYGYTF. The CDR3 nucleotides read TGTGCCAGCAGCGCAGGGCTTGTAGATACTAACTATGGCTACACCTTC.

The chain is built from TRBV5-4 and TRBJ2-5; 13 nucleotides align to TRBD2. CDR1 is SGHNT, CDR2 YYREEE, per germline (reference sequence). This CDR3 has 16 amino acids. V shed 4 bases and J 2 bases; nucleotides not matched to a gene: 5. The CDR3 nucleotides read TGTGCCAGCAGCACGGCGACTAGCGGGGGGCAAGAGACCCAGTACTTC. Translating gives CASSTATSGGQETQYF.

V is TRBV27 and J is TRBJ1-1, with a weak D call TRBD1 (5 bases). Germline V gene data show CDR1 as MNHEY and CDR2 as SMNVEV (reference sequence). The V end lost 5 bases, the J end lost 4 bases, and 14 bases lay between the germline ends. The CDR3 sequence is 14 residues long. The CDR3 nucleotides are TGTGCCAGCAGTCCCCTCGGGGGGGGCACTGAAGCTTTCTTT. This sequence encodes CASSPLGGGTEAFF.

The J gene is TRBJ2-3, the V gene TRBV18; D is ambiguous. The ends were cut back, 1 base at V and 1 base at J, with 9 bases in the middle. From germline, CDR1 is KGHSH and CDR2 LQKENI. The CDR3 sequence is 15 residues long. Here the CDR3 reads CASSPLGLGTDTQYF. CDR3 in DNA: TGTGCCAGCTCACCACTAGGGCTGGGCACAGATACGCAGTATTTT. The full variable domain, its missing parts supplied by reference TRBV18 and TRBJ2-3, is NAGVMQNPRHLVRRRGQEARLRCSPMKGHSHVYWYRQLPEEGLKFMVYLQKENIIDESGMPKERFSAEFPKEGPSILRIQQVVRGDSAAYFCASSPLGLGTDTQYFGPGTRLTVL.

The chain has TRBV11-2 and TRBJ2-3; D unclear. CDR3 length: 11 residues. Trimming shortened V by 8 bases and J by 2 bases, and 5 bases separated the two germline ends. Germline V gene sequence: CDR1 SGHAT, CDR2 FQNNGV. The CDR3 nucleotides are TGTGCCAGCGGATTCACAGATACGCAGTATTTT. Translation: CASGFTDTQYF. Full variable domain (outside the CDR3, taken from reference TRBV11-2 and TRBJ2-3): EAGVAQSPRYKIIEKRQSVAFWCNPISGHATLYWYQQILGQGPKLLIQFQNNGVVDDSQLPKDRFSAERLKGVDSTLKIQPAKLEDSAVYLCASGFTDTQYFGPGTRLTVL.

This clone was counted a single time. The chain uses TRBV10-3 and TRBJ1-2; D is ambiguous. Trimming took 6 bases from V and 2 from J, leaving 13 bases between them. This CDR3 comprises 14 residues. Germline V gives CDR1 ENHRY, CDR2 SYGVKD. CDR3 in amino acids: CAISAGTGNYGYTF. The CDR3 DNA reads TGTGCCATCAGCGCCGGTACGGGGAACTATGGCTACACCTTC.

This chain links TRBV6-1 with TRBJ2-2; no reliable D call. CDR1 is MNHNS and CDR2 is SASEGT in the germline V gene. This CDR3 has 14 amino acids. V was clipped by 6 bases and J by 1 base, with 9 bases between them. This chain's CDR3 is CASSLTRNTGELFF. The CDR3 DNA is TGTGCCAGCAGCTTGACACGGAACACCGGGGAGCTGTTTTTT.